These T cell receptor beta chains were read from a single sample in a study of CD8 T cells in Susac syndrome. TCRdb re-derived calls from the immunoSEQ multiplex PCR reads in MiXCR, one entry per CDR3 protein. Of fewer than 70,000 distinct CDR3 sequences listed, around 95% are singletons. Sequencing used CD8+ T cells from PBMCs. These receptors all come from a human donor in good health. The CDR3 runs from the conserved cysteine through the conserved F or W. A D gene is named only where the DNA matches it firmly. For some rows the clone size is stated as once, few or many, or as a class when expanded; others skip it.

v_gene	j_gene	d_gene	abundance	CDR3nt	CDR3aa
TRBV4-1	TRBJ2-7	.	.	TGCGCCAGCAGCTCTAGTTATGGGGTTTCCTACGAGCAGTACTTC	CASSSSYGVSYEQYF
TRBV7-9	TRBJ2-2	.	.	TGTGTGGGTGAGAACACCGGGGAGCTGTTTTTT	CVGENTGELFF
TRBV9	TRBJ2-1	.	.	TGTGCCAGCAGCGTCCCCCTAGGGCAGGGCAATGAGCAGTTCTTC	CASSVPLGQGNEQFF
TRBV30	TRBJ2-2	.	.	TGTGCCTGGAGTGGGGGCGGGGAGCTGTTTTTT	CAWSGGGELFF
TRBV9	TRBJ2-1	.	.	TGTGCCAGCAGCCCCTCACGACGGGGGAGCGATGAGCAGTTCTTC	CASSPSRRGSDEQFF
TRBV19	TRBJ2-3	.	.	TGTGCCAGTAGTCCGGACTTAGATACGCAGTATTTT	CASSPDLDTQYF
TRBV28	TRBJ2-2	.	.	TGTGCCAGCAGTTTATCCTACACCGGGGAGCTGTTTTTT	CASSLSYTGELFF
TRBV6-5	TRBJ1-1	TRBD1	.	TGTGCCAGCAGTTGGCAGGGGGCCACTGAAGCTTTCTTT	CASSWQGATEAFF
TRBV27	TRBJ1-2	.	.	TGTGCCAGCAGTGAGGGGCACGGCTACACCTTC	CASSEGHGYTF
TRBV19	TRBJ1-5	.	.	TGTGCCAGTAGTATCGTCAGTTATCAGCCCCAGCATTTT	CASSIVSYQPQHF
TRBV20-1	TRBJ1-2	.	once	TGCAGTGCTAGAGATCGGTCCAGAACCTATGGCTACACCTTC	CSARDRSRTYGYTF
TRBV7-9	TRBJ2-2	.	.	TGTGCCAGCACCCTGGGCACCGGGGAGCTGTTTTTT	CASTLGTGELFF
TRBV7-8	TRBJ1-1	.	.	TGTGCCAGCAGCTCCCAGCCCAACACTGAAGCTTTCTTT	CASSSQPNTEAFF
TRBV27	TRBJ2-2	.	.	TGTGCCAGCAGCCCCCAGGACACGAACACCGGGGAGCTGTTTTTT	CASSPQDTNTGELFF
TRBV19	TRBJ1-5	.	.	TGTGCCAGTAGTATATACAAGGACCAGCCCCAGCATTTT	CASSIYKDQPQHF
TRBV19	TRBJ1-1	.	.	TGTGCCAGTAGTCAGGGACACACGAACACTGAAGCTTTCTTT	CASSQGHTNTEAFF
TRBV2	TRBJ2-1	.	.	TGTGCCAGCAGTGTGGGGCCCAGTGAGCAGTTCTTC	CASSVGPSEQFF
TRBV4-3	TRBJ1-4	.	.	TGCGCCAGCAGCCAAGTTATAGGGAATGAAAAACTGTTTTTT	CASSQVIGNEKLFF
TRBV4-3	TRBJ2-1	.	.	TGCGCCAGCAGCCAAGATTGGTACAGGCCTTCGGATGAGCAGTTCTTC	CASSQDWYRPSDEQFF
TRBV14	TRBJ2-5	.	.	TGTGCCAGCAGCCAATATTATGAGACCCAGTACTTC	CASSQYYETQYF
TRBV27	TRBJ2-4	.	.	TGTGCCAGCAGTTCTTCTTCCAAAAACATTCAGTACTTC	CASSSSSKNIQYF
TRBV23-1	TRBJ2-7	.	.	TGCGCCAGCAGTACGAGAAATAGGCAGTACTTC	CASSTRNRQYF
TRBV28	TRBJ2-4	.	.	TGTGCCAGCAGCACACCCAAAAACATTCAGTACTTC	CASSTPKNIQYF
TRBV29-1	TRBJ1-5	.	once	TGCAGCGTTGGAGGCCACAGGAGCAATCAGCCCCAGCATTTT	CSVGGHRSNQPQHF
TRBV25-1	TRBJ1-2	.	.	TGTGCCAGCAGTGATACGGCTAACTATGGCTACACCTTC	CASSDTANYGYTF
TRBV7-8	TRBJ2-2	TRBD2	.	TGTGCCAGCAGCTCGTCTAGCGGGGCGAACACCGGGGAGCTGTTTTTT	CASSSSSGANTGELFF
TRBV7-2	TRBJ2-3	.	.	TGTGCCAGCAGCTCGACTAGTACGGATACGCAGTATTTT	CASSSTSTDTQYF
TRBV3-1	TRBJ2-7	.	.	TGTGCCAGCAGCCAAGCTCCAGGCTACGAGCAGTACTTC	CASSQAPGYEQYF
TRBV6-2/TRBV6-3	TRBJ1-2	.	.	TGTGCCAGCAGTTACCTGGGGGGCGATGGCTACACCTTC	CASSYLGGDGYTF
TRBV7-9	TRBJ1-4	TRBD1	once	TGTGCCAGCAGCCAGAACCGGGACAGGGGGGAAAAACTGTTTTTT	CASSQNRDRGEKLFF
TRBV3-1	TRBJ2-1	TRBD2	.	TGTGCCAGCAGGGGACTAGGGCACAATGAGCAGTTCTTC	CASRGLGHNEQFF
TRBV12-3/TRBV12-4	TRBJ2-3	TRBD1	.	TGTGCCAGCAGTTTTCGGGACAGCCGCACAGATACGCAGTATTTT	CASSFRDSRTDTQYF
TRBV4-1	TRBJ1-2	.	.	TGCGCCAGCAGCCAACGGGACGCCTCAAGTGGCTACACCTTC	CASSQRDASSGYTF
TRBV7-9	TRBJ2-2	.	.	TGTGCCAGCAGCTTAAGGCAGCAAATCACCGGGGAGCTGTTTTTT	CASSLRQQITGELFF
TRBV3-1	TRBJ2-1	TRBD2	.	TGTGCCAGCAGCCCCTTAGCGGGGGGGCCGAGGAATGAGCAGTTCTTC	CASSPLAGGPRNEQFF
TRBV7-6	TRBJ2-6	.	.	TGTGCCAGCAGCGGAGGTATGGCTGGGGCCAACGTCCTGACTTTC	CASSGGMAGANVLTF
TRBV3-1	TRBJ2-7	.	few	TGTGCCAGCAGCCAAGATGGGAGCGGCGGCGAGCAGTACTTC	CASSQDGSGGEQYF
TRBV14	TRBJ2-3	TRBD1	.	TGTGCCAACAGCCTTGGGACAGGGATTCCAGATACGCAGTATTTT	CANSLGTGIPDTQYF
TRBV9	TRBJ1-1	.	.	TGTGCCAGTTCGTACCTGGGGGGGATTGGAGCTGAAGCTTTCTTT	CASSYLGGIGAEAFF
TRBV28	TRBJ1-1	.	.	TGTGCCAGCAGTTTAGGATTGTCTGAAGCTTTCTTT	CASSLGLSEAFF
TRBV24-1	TRBJ2-1	.	.	TGTGCCACCAGTGATTTCGGACAGCGCCATGAGCAGTTCTTC	CATSDFGQRHEQFF
TRBV7-9	TRBJ1-5	.	.	TGTGCCAGCAGCCTAGGTGGGGTGCGTCAGCCCCAGCATTTT	CASSLGGVRQPQHF